These 8 T cell receptor beta chains originate from one sample sequenced in a study of beta chain features in type 1 diabetes (dated by TCRdb to the late 2010s). The library was built by means of the immunoSEQ multiplex PCR assay. The entire amount of isolated RNA was reverse transcribed using the High Capacity cDNA Reverse Transcription Kit, so the sequenced TCRB transcripts were expressed ones. TCRdb stores this immuneACCESS table with in-frame sequences only. Part of the clones is absent; in the studies checked, under half of the shortfall reflects unresolved V genes, and no reason is known for the rest. In this sample the table shows hundreds of thousands of clones, about 15% of which occur a single time. The ten top clones hold around 0.035% of the sample. Input material: naive CD4+ T cells from blood. In the paper's terms, the cell subset or site label means: true naive CD4+ T cells. These receptors were obtained from a man between 25 and 39 years old in good health.

The rearrangement uses TRBV7-2 and TRBJ2-5, with D perhaps matching TRBD1 (6 bases). This CDR3 region has 13 residues. Germline V CDR1 and CDR2: SGHTA, FQGNSA. The ends were cut back, 7 bases at V and 2 bases at J, with 11 bases in the middle. CDR3 sequence: CASKGRGQETQYF. The CDR3 nucleotides are TGTGCCAGCAAGGGCAGGGGACAAGAGACCCAGTACTTC.

This clone was observed a few times. The rearrangement uses TRBV18 and TRBJ2-7, with 10 bases fitting TRBD2. This CDR3 comprises 16 residues. With 1 base clipped from V and 0 bases from J, the junction kept 3 bases outside the gene matches. CDR1 and CDR2 from the germline V gene are KGHSH and LQKENI. For the CDR3, the DNA is TGTGCCAGCTCACCACTGGCTAGCGGGGGCTCCTACGAGCAGTACTTC. Its protein product is CASSPLASGGSYEQYF.

This chain uses TRBV4-1 with TRBJ2-3; 10 bases line up with TRBD2. The CDR3 length is 16 residues. V was clipped by 4 bases and J by 2 bases; unmatched bases: 6. CDR1 and CDR2 (germline): MGHRA, YSYEKL. CDR3 sequence: CASSRKLAGTTDTQYF. The CDR3, as DNA: TGCGCCAGCAGCCGAAAACTAGCGGGGACCACAGATACGCAGTATTTT.

This chain uses TRBV4-3 with TRBJ2-3; 14 bases align to TRBD2. J gave up 5 bases and V 1 base, and 11 bases lay outside the gene matches. This CDR3 has 19 residues. Looked up from germline, CDR1 is LGHNA and CDR2 is YSLEER. The CDR3, as DNA: TGCGCCAGCAGCCAAGTGGGGGCCGGGACTAGCGGGAGTGGAGATACGCAGTATTTT. Protein: CASSQVGAGTSGSGDTQYF.

This clone has only a few counts. Other nucleotide sequences in the sample specify the same CDR3. The V and J genes are TRBV4-1 and TRBJ2-5; D may be TRBD1 (5 bases). The ends were cut back, 0 bases at V and 4 bases at J, with 9 bases in the middle. The CDR3 is 14 amino acids. Germline loops: CDR1 MGHRA, CDR2 YSYEKL. The CDR3 nucleotides are TGCGCCAGCAGCCAAGATAGTAGGGGAGAGACCCAGTACTTC. Amino acid sequence: CASSQDSRGETQYF.

V usage is TRBV10-2 and J usage is TRBJ1-5; D ambiguous. Germline assignment: CDR1 WSHSY and CDR2 SAAADI. Trimming shortened V by 2 bases and J by 1 base, and 3 bases separated the two germline ends. This CDR3 spans 13 amino acids. The DNA for the CDR3 is TGCGCCAGCAGTGAGGTGAGCAATCAGCCCCAGCATTTT. Translation gives CASSEVSNQPQHF.

This chain links TRBV11-2 with TRBJ1-5; the D is unclear. The germline gives CDR1 SGHAT, CDR2 FQNNGV. Trimming cost V 5 bases and J 1 base, with 6 bases left between them. The CDR3 runs 13 residues. This CDR3 reads CASSPLSNQPQHF. CDR3 in DNA: TGTGCCAGCAGCCCGCTCAGCAATCAGCCCCAGCATTTT.

The table lists this clone with a few counts. The chain combines TRBV11-1 with TRBJ2-1, with 9 bases lining up with TRBD2. The germline gives CDR1 SGHAT, CDR2 FQDESV (reference sequence). The CDR3 covers 17 residues. Germline trimming cut 5 bases from V and 2 bases from J; bases unmatched to any gene: 10. For the CDR3, the DNA is TGTGCCAGCAGCCCCCAAAGACTAGCGGCAACCTACAATGAGCAGTTCTTC. It codes for CASSPQRLAATYNEQFF.